This TCR beta chain was identified during a study of blood T cell repertoires in COVID-19. In terms of age and location, participants ranged from roughly 18 to 89 years and lived in 24 US areas. Two negative PCRs, clearance, or symptom resolution characterized the recovered Cohort 3 donors. TCRdb's copy holds only in-frame clones and misses some; the assay was immunoSEQ multiplex PCR. The repertoire consists of approximately 220,000 clones, with 85% occurring once and the leading ten covering around 20%. Sequenced input: PBMCs or T cells enriched from blood (not recorded which). The TCR was taken from a man aged 40-49 years who had recovered from COVID-19.

The CDR3 nucleotides read TGCGCCAATGCCGGGACTTCGGGCCAAAACATTCAGTACTTC. It codes for CANAGTSGQNIQYF. J is TRBJ2-4 and V is TRBV10-1, with a possible D match to TRBD2 (6 bases). Per the germline V gene, CDR1 is WNHNN and CDR2 is SYGVQD (reference sequence). Trimming shortened V by 10 bases and J by 5 bases, and 18 bases separated the two germline ends. This CDR3 has 14 amino acids.